This passage covers 3 T cell receptor beta chains from one sample sequenced in a study of T cell responses to AZD1222 COVID-19 vaccine. The repertoire was sequenced with immunoSEQ multiplex PCR; TCRdb's copy has only in-frame clones and lacks some. The sample shows some 190,000 clones, around 90% of them seen only once. The starting material was peripheral blood, obtained 28 days after the second AZD1222 dose. The receptors shown here come from an adult who received the AZD1222 COVID-19 vaccine.

The chain is built from TRBV6-6 and TRBJ1-5; 10 bases fit TRBD1. V lost 6 bases and J lost 4; bases outside the gene matches: 3. Per the germline V gene, CDR1 is MNHNY and CDR2 is SVGAGI (reference sequence). The CDR3 consists of 14 residues. CDR3 region: CASRLGQGNQPQHF. Here the CDR3 DNA reads TGTGCCAGCAGGTTGGGACAGGGGAATCAGCCCCAGCATTTT.

This chain joins TRBV4-1 and TRBJ1-1; 9 bases line up with TRBD1. Trimming cost V 0 bases and J 1 base; bases outside gene matches: 12. CDR3 length: 19 amino acids. CDR1 is MGHRA and CDR2 is YSYEKL in the germline V gene. The chain's CDR3 is CASSQEADRGFGGNTEAFF. The CDR3 DNA sequence: TGCGCCAGCAGCCAAGAAGCAGACAGGGGGTTTGGGGGGAACACTGAAGCTTTCTTT.

The sample holds one count of this clone. The chain has TRBV11-2 and TRBJ1-2; tentatively, D is TRBD1 (5 bases). Trimming left V 0 bases short and J 2 bases short, with 16 bases between. Germline assignment: CDR1 SGHAT and CDR2 FQNNGV. The CDR3 spans 17 residues. CDR3 nucleotides: TGTGCCAGCAGCTTAGACCCCCCCTCTTGGGGGAACTATGGCTACACCTTC. The encoded protein is CASSLDPPSWGNYGYTF.